Sequencing of this T cell receptor (beta chain) was carried out in a study of CD8+CD57+ T cells in acquired aplastic anemia. Whole-study context: Quantities of DNA derived from sorted CD4+ and CD8+ cells averaged 3.2 ug. Overall study findings and caveats: Comparison of patients with controls identified 25 to 30 shared CD8+ CDR3 sequences.

Note on this clonotype: Antigen specificity is unknown.

Genomic DNA, serving as template, underwent TCR beta VDJ and CDR3 profiling. MiXCR, run by TCRdb on the reads, gives a single entry per CDR3 protein. The table includes about 250,000 distinct CDR3 sequences, around 45% detected once. The patients chosen for sequencing had shown expansion of CD8+CD57+ cells (detected by flow cytometry). Patients, without exception, had severe acquired aplastic anemia. By the time of blood sampling, patients had still received no therapy. The germline V gene encodes CDR1 WNHNN and CDR2 SYGVQD (reference sequence). The CDR3 is made up of 14 amino acids. After removal of 2 bases from V and 0 bases from J, the junction contained 1 base not matched to a gene.

This chain uses TRBV10-1 with TRBJ2-7; the match to TRBD2 covers 7 bases. The sequenced sample consisted of sorted CD4+, CD8+, or CD8+CD57+ T cells (not recorded which) from PBMCs. The TCR comes from a human donor with aplastic anemia. CDR3: CASSESGVSYEQYF. The CDR3 nucleotides are TGCGCCAGCAGTGAGAGCGGGGTCTCCTACGAGCAGTACTTC.